The next 32 T cell receptor beta chains were all read from a single sample in a study of OX40 agonist ivuxolimab in advanced cancers. The method was immunoSEQ multiplex PCR; TCRdb's version includes in-frame clones alone and lacks a portion of them. The table shows tens of thousands of clones, with roughly 80% occurring only once. The sample consisted of CD4+ or CD8+ T cells sorted from blood, taken in a trial of the OX40 agonist ivuxolimab. The receptors derive from an adult with an advanced solid tumor such as melanoma, head and neck, liver or kidney cancer.

The V and J genes are TRBV7-2 and TRBJ1-1; TRBD1 aligns across 9 bases. This CDR3 comprises 15 residues. Germline assignment: CDR1 SGHTA and CDR2 FQGNSA. With 8 bases clipped from V and 5 bases from J, the junction kept 12 bases outside the gene matches. This CDR3 reads CASGRDRVGSTEAFF. The CDR3, as DNA: TGTGCCAGCGGTCGGGACAGGGTGGGAAGTACTGAAGCTTTCTTT.

This clone appeared once. The same CDR3 is also encoded by other DNA sequences in this sample. The CDR3 protein is CASSLEGGTEAFF. CDR3 nucleotide sequence: TGTGCCAGCAGCTTAGAGGGGGGAACTGAAGCTTTCTTT. The chain has TRBV7-9 and TRBJ1-1; a possible D gene is TRBD1 (6 bases). The V and J ends lost 1 base and 5 bases respectively, with 8 bases between them. Germline V gene sequence: CDR1 SEHNR, CDR2 FQNEAQ (reference sequence). The CDR3 has 13 residues.

This chain connects TRBV10-2 to TRBJ2-5; a weak D match, TRBD1 (6 bases). CDR3 length: 10 amino acids. From germline, CDR1 is WSHSY and CDR2 SAAADI. The germline V and J ends were trimmed by 10 bases and 4 bases, with 7 bases remaining between them. CDR3 coding DNA: TGCGCCACCAGGGGAGAGACCCAGTACTTC. Encoded protein: CATRGETQYF.

The V and J genes are TRBV29-1 and TRBJ2-7; 12 nucleotides line up with TRBD1. J gave up 7 bases and V 4 bases, and 8 bases lay outside the gene matches. CDR3 length: 14 residues. Looked up from germline, CDR1 is SQVTM and CDR2 is ANQGSEA. The CDR3 here is CSVGGGTGGDEQYF. The CDR3, as DNA: TGCAGCGTTGGAGGTGGGACAGGGGGCGATGAGCAGTACTTC.

The chain uses TRBV5-1 and TRBJ2-5; tentative D call: TRBD1 (5 bases). Germline assignment: CDR1 SGHRS and CDR2 YFSETQ. Trimming took 5 bases from V and 4 from J, leaving 18 bases between them. The CDR3 has 15 amino acids. DNA for the CDR3: TGCGCCAGCAGTCCTGTCCCAGGGCGCGGAGAGACCCAGTACTTC. Its protein product is CASSPVPGRGETQYF.

Only one count was recorded for this clone. The V gene is TRBV7-2, the J gene TRBJ2-3; D remains ambiguous. The ends were cut back, 6 bases at V and 6 bases at J, with 13 bases in the middle. The germline CDR1 and CDR2 sequences are SGHTA and FQGNSA. This CDR3 has 13 residues. This CDR3 is CASRFAHPDTQYF. The DNA of the CDR3 is TGTGCCAGCAGATTCGCCCATCCTGATACGCAGTATTTT.

The chain has TRBV30 and TRBJ2-3; TRBD1 agrees at 7 bases. The CDR3 covers 14 residues. From germline, CDR1 is GTSNPN and CDR2 SVGIG (reference sequence). The trim removed 5 bases at V and 0 bases at J, leaving 5 bases unmatched. The CDR3 nucleotides read TGTGCCTGGGAACCGGGACAGAGCACAGATACGCAGTATTTT. Translating gives CAWEPGQSTDTQYF.

J is TRBJ1-2 and V is TRBV6-5; D is ambiguous. CDR1 MNHEY and CDR2 SVGAGI come from the germline V gene. The CDR3 runs 12 residues. The V end lost 4 bases, the J end lost 1 base, and 4 bases lay between the germline ends. CDR3 loop: CASSSLNYGYTF. CDR3 in DNA: TGTGCCAGCAGTTCCCTTAACTATGGCTACACCTTC.

This sequence joins TRBV5-4 and TRBJ2-1, with 8 nucleotides matching TRBD1. Trimming cost V 2 bases and J 1 base; bases outside gene matches: 2. From germline, CDR1 is SGHNT and CDR2 YYREEE (reference sequence). The CDR3 is 15 amino acids. The CDR3 is CASSFRQGSYNEQFF. Written as DNA, the CDR3 is TGTGCCAGCAGCTTCCGACAGGGGTCCTACAATGAGCAGTTCTTC.

CDR3 region: CASSLDTDTQYF. The CDR3 nucleotides read TGTGCCAGCAGCTTAGACACAGATACGCAGTATTTT. This chain joins TRBV7-8 and TRBJ2-3; no definite D call. The V end lost 1 base, the J end lost 2 bases, and 1 base lay between the germline ends. The germline V gene has CDR1 SGHVS and CDR2 FQNEAQ. The CDR3 is 12 amino acids. The full variable domain, its missing parts supplied by reference TRBV7-8 and TRBJ2-3, is GAGVSQSPRYKVAKRGQDVALRCDPISGHVSLFWYQQALGQGPEFLTYFQNEAQLDKSGLPSDRFFAERPEGSVSTLKIQRTQQEDSAVYLCASSLDTDTQYFGPGTRLTVL.

V and J are TRBV11-3 and TRBJ1-4; D ambiguous. CDR1 is SGHNT, CDR2 YENEEA, per germline. The CDR3 covers 15 residues. Between the trimmed V and J ends, which lost 1 base and 0 bases, there was a span of 6 bases. For the CDR3, the DNA is TGTGCCAGCAGCTTAGGACGGGCAACTAATGAAAAACTGTTTTTT. It encodes CASSLGRATNEKLFF.

This sequence joins TRBV6-1 and TRBJ2-1; D is undetermined. Trimming removed 6 bases at V and 9 bases at J, with 9 bases between. The CDR3 consists of 11 residues. Looked up from germline, CDR1 is MNHNS and CDR2 is SASEGT. The CDR3 bases are TGTGCCAGCAGCTCTTTGGGTGAGCAGTTCTTC. It yields the protein CASSSLGEQFF.

This clone came up once. This chain joins TRBV25-1 and TRBJ2-3, with TRBD1 matching over 7 bases. Germline CDR1 and CDR2: MGHDK and SYGVNS. After removal of 2 bases from V and 2 bases from J, the junction contained 7 bases not matched to a gene. The CDR3 is made up of 16 amino acids. The CDR3 here is CASSEHRDSLTDTQYF. CDR3 coding DNA: TGTGCCAGCAGTGAACACCGGGACAGCCTCACAGATACGCAGTATTTT. The full variable domain, its missing parts supplied by reference TRBV25-1 and TRBJ2-3, is EADIYQTPRYLVIGTGKKITLECSQTMGHDKMYWYQQDPGMELHLIHYSYGVNSTEKGDLSSESTVSRIRTEHFPLTLESARPSHTSQYLCASSEHRDSLTDTQYFGPGTRLTVL.

The chain has TRBV29-1 and TRBJ2-1; D is ambiguous. The CDR3 loop spans 14 amino acids. Germline V gene sequence: CDR1 SQVTM, CDR2 ANQGSEA. Trimming pared 4 bases from V and 7 bases from J, leaving 17 bases between. DNA of the CDR3: TGCAGCGTTGTAGGGCTACCAAATCGTAATGAGCAGTTCTTC. As protein: CSVVGLPNRNEQFF.

The gene calls are TRBV30 and TRBJ2-5, with 11 bases fitting TRBD2. Germline trimming cut 1 base from V and 5 bases from J; bases unmatched to any gene: 12. The V gene's germline CDR1 is GTSNPN and CDR2 SVGIG (reference sequence). This CDR3 is 17 amino acids long. The DNA for the CDR3 is TGTGCCTGGAGTGGCTCCGTCACTAGCGGGAGAGGGGAGACCCAGTACTTC. It specifies CAWSGSVTSGRGETQYF. The variable domain in full, with the rest retrieved from reference TRBV30 and TRBJ2-5, is SQTIHQWPATLVQPVGSPLSLECTVEGTSNPNLYWYRQAAGRGLQLLFYSVGIGQISSEVPQNLSASRPQDRQFILSSKKLLLSDSGFYLCAWSGSVTSGRGETQYFGPGTRLLVL.

The chain uses TRBV7-2 and TRBJ2-7; TRBD2 aligns across 13 bases. The CDR3 totals 15 residues. With 6 bases clipped from V and 2 bases from J, the junction kept 4 bases outside the gene matches. Per germline, CDR1 SGHTA and CDR2 FQGNSA. In nucleotides, the CDR3 is TGTGCCAGCAGTTCGACTAGCGGGAGGCCCTACGAGCAGTACTTC. Translating gives CASSSTSGRPYEQYF.

V and J are TRBV5-4 and TRBJ2-3; 9 positions match TRBD2. The CDR3 covers 19 residues. V lost 4 bases, J lost 1 base, and 16 bases stayed unmatched. CDR1 and CDR2 from the germline V gene are SGHNT and YYREEE (reference sequence). The CDR3 sequence is CASSPEGGGRALGTDTQYF. The DNA for the CDR3 is TGTGCCAGCAGCCCTGAGGGAGGCGGGAGGGCCCTCGGCACAGATACGCAGTATTTT.

The chain recombines TRBV11-3 with TRBJ2-3; D remains ambiguous. Germline CDR1 reads SGHNT; CDR2 reads YENEEA. The V end lost 1 base, the J end lost 2 bases, and 10 bases lay between the germline ends. CDR3 length equals 15 residues. The CDR3 bases are TGTGCCAGCAGCTTAGGTCAGGAGCCCACAGATACGCAGTATTTT. It yields the protein CASSLGQEPTDTQYF.

This clone was detected only once. V and J are TRBV6-6 and TRBJ2-1; D is perhaps TRBD1 or TRBD2 (5 bases each). Germline V gene sequence: CDR1 MNHNY, CDR2 SVGAGI (reference sequence). The CDR3 contains 16 residues. V was pared by 5 bases and J by 8 bases, with 22 bases between. For the CDR3, the DNA is TGTGCCAGCAGTGGGACCCGAGCCGCAATTTATGATGAGCAGTTCTTC. This sequence encodes CASSGTRAAIYDEQFF.

The rearrangement joins TRBV14 to TRBJ1-1; no clear D gene. This CDR3 spans 14 amino acids. With 3 bases removed from V and 1 base from J, the gap between germline ends came to 9 bases. The germline V gene has CDR1 SGHDN and CDR2 FVKESK. As DNA, the CDR3 is TGTGCCAGCAGCCATGTACGGAGGAACACTGAAGCTTTCTTT. This translates into CASSHVRRNTEAFF.

The J gene is TRBJ2-3, the V gene TRBV5-4; 8 bases line up with TRBD2. The length of the CDR3 is 16 residues. The germline V gene has CDR1 SGHNT and CDR2 YYREEE (reference sequence). Germline trimming cut 0 bases from V and 5 bases from J; bases unmatched to any gene: 8. CDR3 in DNA: TGTGCCAGCAGCTTGGACTCAGCGGGAGCAGGAGATACGCAGTATTTT. Protein product: CASSLDSAGAGDTQYF. Full variable domain (rest looked up from reference TRBV5-4 and TRBJ2-3): ETGVTQSPTHLIKTRGQQVTLRCSSQSGHNTVSWYQQALGQGPQFIFQYYREEENGRGNFPPRFSGLQFPNYSSELNVNALELDDSALYLCASSLDSAGAGDTQYFGPGTRLTVL.

In its sample, this clone was seen a few times. The V gene is TRBV30, the J gene TRBJ1-1; D gene uncertain. The length of the CDR3 is 11 residues. Per germline, CDR1 GTSNPN and CDR2 SVGIG (reference sequence). Trimming took 1 base from V and 6 from J, leaving 6 bases between them. CDR3 sequence: CAWSEGSEAFF. CDR3 nucleotide sequence: TGTGCCTGGAGTGAAGGCTCTGAAGCTTTCTTT.

This sequence joins TRBV6-1 and TRBJ2-3; D remains unclear. Trimming removed 2 bases from V and 3 bases from J, with 9 bases in between. Looked up from germline, CDR1 is MNHNS and CDR2 is SASEGT. The CDR3 is made up of 14 amino acids. The CDR3 sequence: CASSEMALTDTQYF. CDR3 sequence (DNA): TGTGCCAGCAGTGAAATGGCCCTGACAGATACGCAGTATTTT.

In regard to this clone: This CDR3 is also generated by other DNA sequences in the sample. The genes are TRBV27 and TRBJ1-3, with a weak D call TRBD1 (5 bases). CDR1 is MNHEY, CDR2 SMNVEV, per germline (reference sequence). Trimming pared 6 bases from V and 4 bases from J, leaving 13 bases between. CDR3 size: 14 residues. The CDR3 DNA follows: TGTGCCAGCAGGGAGAGCGGGGCCGGAAACACCATATATTTT. It encodes CASRESGAGNTIYF.

This clone has a handful of counts. The chain carries TRBV6-6 and TRBJ2-7; tentative D call: TRBD2 (6 bases). CDR1 is MNHNY and CDR2 is SVGAGI in the germline V gene (reference sequence). This CDR3 spans 15 amino acids. Trimming took off 5 bases at V and 6 bases at J, with 20 bases between the two ends. The CDR3 DNA reads TGTGCCAGCAGTCTACTGGCGGAGGGCCTGTCCGAGCAGTACTTC. Protein: CASSLLAEGLSEQYF.

CDR3 sequence: CASSSLGQGDTEAFF. The DNA for the CDR3 is TGCGCCAGCAGCTCCCTAGGACAGGGTGACACTGAAGCTTTCTTT. The gene calls are TRBV5-1 and TRBJ1-1; the match to TRBD1 covers 8 bases. Germline V CDR1 and CDR2: SGHRS, YFSETQ. V trimming: 3 bases; J trimming: 3 bases; junction bases outside the gene matches: 7. This CDR3 contains 15 residues. Using reference TRBV5-1 and TRBJ1-1 for the parts outside the CDR3, the full variable domain is KAGVTQTPRYLIKTRGQQVTLSCSPISGHRSVSWYQQTPGQGLQFLFEYFSETQRNKGNFPGRFSGRQFSNSRSEMNVSTLELGDSALYLCASSSLGQGDTEAFFGQGTRLTVV.

The chain links TRBV11-3 to TRBJ2-1, with a possible D match to TRBD2 (5 bases). Germline-derived CDR1 and CDR2 are SGHNT and YENEEA. Trimming took 3 bases from V and 8 from J, leaving 11 bases between them. CDR3 length: 13 residues. CDR3 sequence: CASSLTKKHEQFF. The CDR3 DNA follows: TGTGCCAGCAGCTTGACTAAAAAGCATGAGCAGTTCTTC. The variable domain in full, completed from reference TRBV11-3 and TRBJ2-1, reads EAGVVQSPRYKIIEKKQPVAFWCNPISGHNTLYWYLQNLGQGPELLIRYENEEAVDDSQLPKDRFSAERLKGVDSTLKIQPAELGDSAVYLCASSLTKKHEQFFGPGTRLTVL.

The CDR3 bases are TGTGCCAGCGAACTAGCGGGAACAGATACGCAGTATTTT. Encoded protein: CASELAGTDTQYF. The chain carries TRBV7-9 and TRBJ2-3; 10 bases are a match to TRBD2. The CDR3 runs 13 residues. The V gene's germline CDR1 is SEHNR and CDR2 FQNEAQ (reference sequence). J was trimmed by 3 bases and V by 8 bases; bases with no gene match: 2.

CDR3: CASSFKFREGSDYTF. As DNA, the CDR3 is TGTGCCAGCAGCTTCAAATTTAGGGAGGGATCGGACTACACCTTC. The chain links TRBV5-4 to TRBJ1-2; D not resolved. With 2 bases removed from V and 10 bases from J, the gap between germline ends came to 21 bases. The CDR3 consists of 15 residues. Germline CDR1 reads SGHNT; CDR2 reads YYREEE (reference sequence).

V is TRBV2 and J is TRBJ1-2; D not certain. Looked up from germline, CDR1 is SNHLY and CDR2 is FYNNEI. V was clipped by 4 bases and J by 8 bases, with 14 bases between them. The CDR3 length is 13 residues. The CDR3 DNA follows: TGTGCCAGCAGTGCGACAAGCTCGTCGGGCTACACCTTC. It specifies CASSATSSSGYTF.

The chain links TRBV13 to TRBJ1-1; D remains ambiguous. V dropped 0 bases and J dropped 1 base, with 6 bases sitting between them. This CDR3 spans 14 amino acids. Per the germline V gene, CDR1 is PRHDT and CDR2 is FYEKMQ (reference sequence). CDR3 sequence reads: CASSLGVRNTEAFF. The CDR3 DNA follows: TGTGCCAGCAGCTTAGGAGTCAGGAACACTGAAGCTTTCTTT. Drawing the rest from reference TRBV13 and TRBJ1-1, the complete variable domain is AAGVIQSPRHLIKEKRETATLKCYPIPRHDTVYWYQQGPGQDPQFLISFYEKMQSDKGSIPDRFSAQQFSDYHSELNMSSLELGDSALYFCASSLGVRNTEAFFGQGTRLTVV.

This chain uses TRBV30 with TRBJ1-5, with 8 bases identical to TRBD1. CDR3 size: 13 residues. The germline V gene encodes CDR1 GTSNPN and CDR2 SVGIG (reference sequence). With 5 bases clipped from V and 2 bases from J, the junction kept 2 bases outside the gene matches. DNA of the CDR3: TGTGCCTGGGAACAGGGGGGCAATCAGCCCCAGCATTTT. This codes for CAWEQGGNQPQHF.